Listed below are T cell receptor beta chains from one sample, sequenced in a study of cytomegalovirus exposure and HLA in healthy donors. Here immunoSEQ multiplex PCR was the method, and the copy in TCRdb shows in-frame clones only, minus some. Of some 100,000 clones listed, roughly 70% were seen once; the top ten hold 4.8%. The specimen sequenced was PBMCs. The receptors come from a woman under 30 in good health and CMV-seropositive. CDR3s include the opening cysteine and the closing phenylalanine or tryptophan. D genes are given only for firm matches.

cdr3_length j_call v_call d_call cdr3_aa
13 TRBJ2-5 TRBV6-1 NA CASSEHQQETQYF
17 TRBJ1-5 TRBV19 TRBD1 CASSIPGTGISNQPQHF
13 TRBJ1-3 TRBV19 TRBD1 CASRQGTGNTIYF
16 TRBJ2-1 TRBV5-1 TRBD2 CASMVLPLAGVNEQFF
13 TRBJ1-1 TRBV5-1 NA CASSARGFPEAFF
13 TRBJ2-5 TRBV28 NA CASRSGQLETQYF
15 TRBJ2-4 TRBV5-1 NA CASSLFPDSKNIQYF
14 TRBJ1-2 TRBV27 TRBD1 CASRGTGGLYGYTF
16 TRBJ2-7 TRBV11-1 NA CASSWSLPGSSYEQYF
17 TRBJ2-7 TRBV15 NA CATLPGLPLGASYEQYF
14 TRBJ1-2 TRBV5-1 TRBD1 CASSPGQGVHGYTF
14 TRBJ1-2 TRBV29-1 TRBD1 CSVDRGQGAGGYTF
15 TRBJ2-1 TRBV7-8 TRBD2 CASSRLAGVYNEQFF
13 TRBJ2-3 TRBV27 NA CASRHDSPDTQYF
15 TRBJ2-5 TRBV19 TRBD2 CASNQGLADQETQYF
16 TRBJ1-2 TRBV4-3 TRBD1 CASSPEWGQGMDGYTF
14 NA TRBV13 NA CASGAETNTYEQYF
18 TRBJ1-1 TRBV5-1 TRBD1 CAARRTGGGMGVDTEAFF
14 TRBJ2-7 TRBV6-5 TRBD1 CASSPGQGAYEQYF
15 TRBJ2-3 TRBV4-3 NA CASSQETGYLDTQYF
15 TRBJ2-7 TRBV5-6 NA CASSTRLGYTYGQYF
12 TRBJ2-1 TRBV7-8 NA CASSSQNNEQFF
14 TRBJ2-5 TRBV30 TRBD2 CAWNVGLAGVKQYF
15 TRBJ2-7 TRBV4-2 NA CASSQSLAESSGQYF
15 TRBJ2-5 TRBV5-6 TRBD2 CASSLFAGLQETQYF
13 TRBJ2-1 TRBV5-8 TRBD2 CASRLAGAHEQFF
15 TRBJ1-1 TRBV19 NA CASSAGRRGDTEAFF
13 TRBJ2-1 TRBV5-1 NA CASAGSDYNEQFF
14 TRBJ2-2 TRBV18 NA CASSQATNTGELFF
17 NA TRBV9 TRBD2 CASSVGTSGSGASEQYF
15 TRBJ2-7 TRBV19 TRBD1 CASIPTGGAPSEQYF
14 TRBJ2-7 TRBV5-1 TRBD1 CASSLGQGADEQYF
14 TRBJ2-1 TRBV6-1 NA CASSERQAGDEQFF
14 TRBJ2-7 TRBV19 NA CASSRSGLGDPPRF
15 TRBJ2-7 TRBV14 TRBD1 CASSQTGQGGYEQYF
11 TRBJ2-1 TRBV7-2 NA CASSFNRGQFF
13 TRBJ2-1 TRBV10-3 TRBD2 CAIGTSGTNEQFF
16 TRBJ2-5 TRBV15 TRBD2 CATSRGGLARQETQYF
13 TRBJ2-7 TRBV7-6 NA CASSLTAFYEQYF
16 TRBJ1-6 TRBV30 TRBD1 CAWRDRDRVFNSPLHF
16 TRBJ2-2 TRBV19 TRBD1 CASSFRTGDMGGELFF
15 TRBJ2-2 TRBV7-8 TRBD1 CASRSPGQGAGELFF
16 TRBJ2-2 TRBV5-1 TRBD2 CASSSLSGGNTGELFF
15 TRBJ2-2 TRBV5-5 NA CASSLGHPNTGELFF
13 TRBJ1-1 TRBV4-3 NA CASRSRDIGKAFF
17 TRBJ2-5 TRBV15 TRBD2 CATSRGLAATSGETQYF
14 TRBJ1-2 TRBV29-1 NA CSVPRAGVIGGYTF
16 TRBJ2-7 TRBV6-1 TRBD2 CASTDTALADLYEQYF